This TCR beta chain was documented in a study of blood T cell repertoires in COVID-19. This CDR3 spans 14 amino acids. V lost 4 bases and J lost 2, with 10 bases in between. Germline V gives CDR1 SGHRS, CDR2 YFSETQ. Clones were sequenced by immunoSEQ multiplex PCR, and TCRdb holds only the in-frame ones, with some missing. This table holds about 260,000 clones, around 87% found once. Material: peripheral blood. This receptor was taken from a woman aged 40 to 50 who had recovered from COVID-19. This chain joins TRBV5-1 and TRBJ1-3; D perhaps matches TRBD1 (6 bases). The CDR3 nucleotides read TGCGCCAGCAGCGCCACAGGGACTGGAAACACCATATATTTT. Translation gives CASSATGTGNTIYF.